This T cell receptor beta chain is drawn from a study of shared T cell receptors in the human thymus. The CDR3 runs to 15 residues. The V gene's germline CDR1 is MDHEN and CDR2 SYDVKM. Trimming cost V 4 bases and J 3 bases; bases outside gene matches: 7. Sequenced by immunoSEQ multiplex PCR; TCRdb stores in-frame clones only, minus some. The sample records 550,000 to 800,000 clones, 70% to 90% being singletons. This sample also belongs to another study, concerning human thymus T cells. That source reports: The donor group consisted of healthy Finnish infants who were having corrective surgery for congenital heart defects. The thymus tissue came from resections taken during corrective heart surgery. Among unrelated individuals, related research reported thymic repertoires that overlapped highly.

This rearrangement joins TRBV28 to TRBJ2-7; 9 bases are a match to TRBD1. The clonotype was recovered from a girl less than two years old with a congenital heart defect. Sample: thymocytes. CDR3 region: CASSSMTGGHYEQYF. The CDR3 nucleotides are TGTGCCAGCAGTTCTATGACAGGGGGTCACTACGAGCAGTACTTC.